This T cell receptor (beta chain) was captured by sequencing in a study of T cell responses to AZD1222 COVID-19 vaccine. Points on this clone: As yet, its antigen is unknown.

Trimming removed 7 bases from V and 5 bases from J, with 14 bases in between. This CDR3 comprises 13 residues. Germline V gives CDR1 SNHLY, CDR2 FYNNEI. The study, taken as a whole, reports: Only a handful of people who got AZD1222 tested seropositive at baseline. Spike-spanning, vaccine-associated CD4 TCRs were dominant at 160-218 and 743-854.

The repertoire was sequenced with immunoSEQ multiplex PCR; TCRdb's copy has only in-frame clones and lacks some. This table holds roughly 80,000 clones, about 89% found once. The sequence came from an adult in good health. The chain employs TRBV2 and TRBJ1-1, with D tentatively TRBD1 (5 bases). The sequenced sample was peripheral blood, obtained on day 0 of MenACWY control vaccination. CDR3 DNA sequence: TGTGCCAGCACCACTGAGGGGAGGACTGAAGCTTTCTTT. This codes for CASTTEGRTEAFF. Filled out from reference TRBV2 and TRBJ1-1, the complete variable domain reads EPEVTQTPSHQVTQMGQEVILRCVPISNHLYFYWYRQILGQKVEFLVSFYNNEISEKSEIFDDQFSVERPDGSNFTLKIRSTKLEDSAMYFCASTTEGRTEAFFGQGTRLTVV.